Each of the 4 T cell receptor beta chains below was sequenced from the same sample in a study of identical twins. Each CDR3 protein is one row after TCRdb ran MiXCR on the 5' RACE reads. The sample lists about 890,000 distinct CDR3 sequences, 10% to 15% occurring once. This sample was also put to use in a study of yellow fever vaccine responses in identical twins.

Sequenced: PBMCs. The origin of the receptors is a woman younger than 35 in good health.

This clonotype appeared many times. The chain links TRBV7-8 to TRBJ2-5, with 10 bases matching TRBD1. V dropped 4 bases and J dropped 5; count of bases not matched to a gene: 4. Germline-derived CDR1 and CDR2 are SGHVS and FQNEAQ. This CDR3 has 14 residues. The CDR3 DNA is TGTGCCAGCAGCTACCGGGACAGGGGTGAGACCCAGTACTTC. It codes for CASSYRDRGETQYF. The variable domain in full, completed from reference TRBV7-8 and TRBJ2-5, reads GAGVSQSPRYKVAKRGQDVALRCDPISGHVSLFWYQQALGQGPEFLTYFQNEAQLDKSGLPSDRFFAERPEGSVSTLKIQRTQQEDSAVYLCASSYRDRGETQYFGPGTRLLVL.

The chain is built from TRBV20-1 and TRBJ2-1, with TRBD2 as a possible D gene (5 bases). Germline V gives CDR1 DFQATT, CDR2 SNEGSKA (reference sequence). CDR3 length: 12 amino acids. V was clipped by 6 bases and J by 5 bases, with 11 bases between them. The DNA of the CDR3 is TGCAGTGCAGCCGGAGGACACAATGAGCAGTTCTTC. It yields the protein CSAAGGHNEQFF.

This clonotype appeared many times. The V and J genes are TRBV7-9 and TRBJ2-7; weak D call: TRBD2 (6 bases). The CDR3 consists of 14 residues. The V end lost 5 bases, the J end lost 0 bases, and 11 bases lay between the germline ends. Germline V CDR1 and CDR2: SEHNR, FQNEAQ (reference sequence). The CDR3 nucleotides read TGTGCCAGCAGCCACGACGGGAGCTCCTACGAGCAGTACTTC. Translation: CASSHDGSSYEQYF.

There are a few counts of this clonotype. This CDR3 is CASRDRFATNEKLFF. The DNA for the CDR3 is TGTGCCAGCAGGGACAGGTTCGCAACTAATGAAAAACTGTTTTTT. This chain connects TRBV12-3 or TRBV12-4 to TRBJ1-4; 7 bases fit TRBD1. V lost 6 bases to trimming and J lost 0 bases; unmatched junction nucleotides: 4. The CDR3 loop spans 15 amino acids.